The 30 T cell receptor beta chains in this list originate from one sample, sequenced in a study of shared clonotypes between healthy human individuals. Clones were read by immunoSEQ multiplex PCR, and TCRdb kept only the in-frame ones, dropping some. The sample comprises roughly 680,000 clones, over 60% of which are singletons, and less than 2% rests with the top ten. The sample comprised memory CD4+ T cells sorted from blood. This sample's subset: CD45RA-negative fraction. The receptors come from a woman in her twenties or thirties in good health.

The genes are TRBV30 and TRBJ1-3, with D possibly TRBD1 on 5 matching bases. Germline CDR1 and CDR2: GTSNPN and SVGIG (reference sequence). The CDR3 runs 12 residues. V was trimmed by 3 bases and J by 9 bases, leaving 12 bases between them. DNA for the CDR3: TGTGCCTGGAGGCCCAGGGACTTCACCATATATTTT. Its translation is CAWRPRDFTIYF.

This chain connects TRBV11-3 to TRBJ2-2, with D possibly TRBD2 on 6 matching bases. Per germline, CDR1 SGHNT and CDR2 YENEEA. The CDR3 is 16 residues long. V dropped 0 bases and J dropped 2 bases, with 10 bases sitting between them. The CDR3 region is CASSLEFSGNTGELFF. The CDR3 bases are TGTGCCAGCAGCTTAGAATTTAGCGGCAACACCGGGGAGCTGTTTTTT.

The chain couples TRBV7-9 to TRBJ2-5, with 7 positions matching TRBD1. Germline values: CDR1 SEHNR, CDR2 FQNEAQ (reference sequence). The ends lost 5 bases at V and 1 base at J; junction bases unmatched: 7. The CDR3 has 15 amino acids. CDR3 residues: CASSPQGNVQETQYF. The CDR3, as DNA: TGTGCCAGCAGCCCACAGGGGAACGTCCAAGAGACCCAGTACTTC.

This clone was seen a handful of times. The chain is built from TRBV2 and TRBJ2-7; the D gene is possibly TRBD1 (6 bases). Germline loops: CDR1 SNHLY, CDR2 FYNNEI. The V gene lost 8 bases and the J gene lost 6 bases, with 20 bases spanning the gap. The CDR3 consists of 14 residues. This CDR3 reads CASSRDTLAPEQYF. CDR3 bases: TGTGCCAGCTCCCGGGACACCCTTGCACCCGAGCAGTACTTC.

With regard to this clone: Other DNA sequences from this sample encode an identical CDR3 as well. J is TRBJ2-1 and V is TRBV28, with no clear D. The CDR3 spans 12 residues. From germline, CDR1 is MDHEN and CDR2 SYDVKM. The V end lost 2 bases, the J end lost 2 bases, and 1 base lay between the germline ends. The CDR3 sequence is CASSLTYNEQFF. CDR3 nucleotides: TGTGCCAGCAGTTTAACCTACAATGAGCAGTTCTTC.

The rearrangement uses TRBV6-5 and TRBJ2-7; D is unresolved. The germline V and J ends were trimmed by 2 bases and 6 bases, with 14 bases remaining between them. CDR1 and CDR2 (germline): MNHEY, SVGAGI. The CDR3 has 14 amino acids. Here the CDR3 DNA reads TGTGCCAGCAGTTACCGGCAGGCGGCGTCCGAGCAGTACTTC. It is translated as CASSYRQAASEQYF.

This chain joins TRBV19 and TRBJ2-5; the D gene is possibly TRBD2 (5 bases). The germline CDR1 and CDR2 sequences are LNHDA and SQIVND (reference sequence). This CDR3 spans 14 amino acids. V lost 5 bases to trimming and J lost 1 base, with 11 bases between them. CDR3 in amino acids: CASSHLRGQETQYF. CDR3 in DNA: TGTGCCAGTAGTCACCTCCGGGGCCAAGAGACCCAGTACTTC.

The J gene is TRBJ2-7, the V gene TRBV29-1, with 10 bases that match TRBD2. From germline, CDR1 is SQVTM and CDR2 ANQGSEA. V was clipped by 4 bases and J by 5 bases; unmatched bases: 11. The CDR3 sequence is 15 residues long. DNA of the CDR3: TGCAGCGTTGGCCGTTCTAGCGGGAGAGGGAACGAGCAGTACTTC. Translated: CSVGRSSGRGNEQYF.

Concerning this clone: At the DNA level, this CDR3 is encoded by other sequences in the same sample as well. The V and J genes are TRBV27 and TRBJ2-1; 10 nucleotides match TRBD2. This CDR3 is 15 amino acids long. In germline, CDR1 is MNHEY, CDR2 SMNVEV (reference sequence). The J segment lost 4 bases and the V segment lost 2 bases, leaving 2 bases of the junction unmatched. CDR3 region: CASSLSGRAYNEQFF. CDR3 nucleotides: TGTGCCAGCAGTTTAAGCGGGAGGGCATACAATGAGCAGTTCTTC.

The V gene is TRBV7-9, the J gene TRBJ1-1; D not certain. From germline, CDR1 is SEHNR and CDR2 FQNEAQ (reference sequence). The ends were cut back, 11 bases at V and 2 bases at J, with 9 bases in the middle. CDR3 length: 11 amino acids. The CDR3 nucleotides read TGTGCCGGGGTCGTAAACACTGAAGCTTTCTTT. As protein: CAGVVNTEAFF.

V usage is TRBV4-2 and J usage is TRBJ2-2; 7 bases line up with TRBD2. V trimming: 6 bases; J trimming: 3 bases; junction bases outside the gene matches: 13. The CDR3 loop spans 17 amino acids. The germline CDR1 and CDR2 sequences are LGHNA and YNFKEQ. The CDR3, as DNA: TGTGCCAGCAGTCGGCAAGGGGAGCGGGAATACACCGGGGAGCTGTTTTTT. Translation gives CASSRQGEREYTGELFF.

V and J are TRBV6-5 and TRBJ2-4, with unresolved D. The CDR3 contains 13 residues. CDR1 is MNHEY and CDR2 is SVGAGI in the germline V gene. Deletions cut 8 bases from V and 5 bases from J, with 13 bases between. The CDR3 DNA follows: TGTGCCAGCTCCCGTGGGCTAGAAAACATTCAGTACTTC. It specifies CASSRGLENIQYF.

CDR3 coding DNA: TGTGCCACCAGCAGCCCATCGTACGAGCAGTACTTC. This codes for CATSSPSYEQYF. The chain uses TRBV15 and TRBJ2-7; D ambiguous. The V end lost 3 bases, the J end lost 4 bases, and 7 bases lay between the germline ends. Germline V CDR1 and CDR2: LNHNV, YYDKDF (reference sequence). The CDR3 consists of 12 residues.

The chain is built from TRBV2 and TRBJ2-3; D might be TRBD1 or TRBD2, each matching 5 bases. CDR1 and CDR2 (germline): SNHLY, FYNNEI. The CDR3 is made up of 14 amino acids. V gave up 1 base and J gave up 15 bases, with 20 bases separating them. The CDR3 here is CASSEGLGAGLIYF. The CDR3 DNA sequence: TGTGCCAGCAGTGAAGGTTTAGGGGCAGGACTGATTTATTTT. The whole variable domain, filled in from reference TRBV2 and TRBJ2-3, reads EPEVTQTPSHQVTQMGQEVILRCVPISNHLYFYWYRQILGQKVEFLVSFYNNEISEKSEIFDDQFSVERPDGSNFTLKIRSTKLEDSAMYFCASSEGLGAGLIYFGPGTRLTVL.

The gene calls are TRBV11-2 and TRBJ2-5, with a possible D match to TRBD2 (6 bases). Germline V gene lookup returns CDR1 SGHAT and CDR2 FQNNGV. Deletions cut 4 bases from V and 2 bases from J, with 20 bases between. The CDR3 totals 17 residues. The CDR3 DNA is TGTGCCAGCAGCTCCGGGATTGGGGGAGGTTCTCAAGAGACCCAGTACTTC. Protein: CASSSGIGGGSQETQYF.

DNA of the CDR3: TGTGCCAGCAGCTTAGGCGCCCTAGCGGGAGTCTACGAGCAGTACTTC. The encoded protein is CASSLGALAGVYEQYF. J is TRBJ2-7 and V is TRBV11-2; 10 bases align to TRBD2. From germline, CDR1 is SGHAT and CDR2 FQNNGV. This CDR3 is 16 amino acids long. The V and J ends lost 1 base and 3 bases, in that order; junction bases with no gene match: 6.

This clone was seen at least ten times. The chain links TRBV15 to TRBJ2-3; unclear D gene. Trimming cost V 1 base and J 6 bases, with 11 bases left between them. CDR1 is LNHNV and CDR2 is YYDKDF in the germline V gene (reference sequence). The CDR3 has 14 amino acids. CDR3 nucleotides: TGTGCCACCAGCAGAGTGAGCCCCTTGGATACGCAGTATTTT. Translating it yields CATSRVSPLDTQYF. The whole variable domain, filled in from reference TRBV15 and TRBJ2-3, reads DAMVIQNPRYQVTQFGKPVTLSCSQTLNHNVMYWYQQKSSQAPKLLFHYYDKDFNNEADTPDNFQSRRPNTSFCFLDIRSPGLGDTAMYLCATSRVSPLDTQYFGPGTRLTVL.

This clone was counted between two and nine times. This rearrangement joins TRBV18 to TRBJ2-7; 10 bases map to TRBD1. Losses at the gene ends were 1 base for V and 3 bases for J; bases not matched to a gene: 6. This CDR3 region has 16 residues. CDR1 is KGHSH, CDR2 LQKENI, per germline. CDR3 in amino acids: CASSPLWGQGIYEQYF. The DNA of the CDR3 is TGTGCCAGCTCACCACTATGGGGACAGGGGATCTACGAGCAGTACTTC.

A single count supports this clone. This sequence joins TRBV21-1 and TRBJ2-2; the table's TRBD2 call for D was not verified on the DNA. TRBV21-1 constitutes a pseudogene. The CDR3 consists of 17 residues. DNA for the CDR3: TGTGCCAGCAGCAGCGTCGGGGAGCCCCCGAACACCGGGGAGCTGTTTTTT. Its protein is CASSSVGEPPNTGELFF.

The rearrangement uses TRBV28 and TRBJ2-5; D is ambiguous. The CDR3 consists of 13 residues. From germline, CDR1 is MDHEN and CDR2 SYDVKM. Trimming stripped 7 bases from V and 7 bases from J, with 16 bases between. This CDR3 is CASKLPTLGTQYF. CDR3 DNA sequence: TGTGCCAGCAAACTTCCTACCCTGGGGACCCAGTACTTC.

This sequence joins TRBV28 and TRBJ1-2; TRBD1 matches at 10 bases. The CDR3 has 15 amino acids. The germline CDR1 and CDR2 sequences are MDHEN and SYDVKM. Unmatched junction bases numbered 9, after V lost 1 base and J lost 10 bases. The DNA for the CDR3 is TGTGCCAGCAGTTTATCCCCGGGACAGGGGACCGACTACACCTTC. Amino acid sequence: CASSLSPGQGTDYTF.

J is TRBJ2-2 and V is TRBV7-3; 9 nucleotides align to TRBD2. This CDR3 region has 15 residues. Germline V gene data show CDR1 as SGHTA and CDR2 as FQGTGA. Trimming took 5 bases from V and 6 from J; bases not matched to a gene: 7. The CDR3 sequence is CASSVLAGGSGELFF. The DNA for the CDR3 is TGTGCCAGCAGCGTCCTCGCGGGAGGGTCCGGGGAGCTGTTTTTT. The full variable domain, completed using reference TRBV7-3 and TRBJ2-2, is GAGVSQTPSNKVTEKGKYVELRCDPISGHTALYWYRQSLGQGPEFLIYFQGTGAADDSGLPNDRFFAVRPEGSVSTLKIQRTERGDSAVYLCASSVLAGGSGELFFGEGSRLTVL.

V gene TRBV7-6 combines with J gene TRBJ2-5; D gene ambiguous. Trimming left V 2 bases short and J 4 bases short, with 8 bases between. This CDR3 is built from 13 residues. CDR1 and CDR2 (germline): SGHVS, FNYEAQ. As DNA, the CDR3 is TGTGCCAGCAGCTTAATAATGGGAGAGACCCAGTACTTC. Protein: CASSLIMGETQYF.

V usage is TRBV10-1 and J usage is TRBJ2-1; 9 bases are shared with TRBD2. The CDR3 contains 16 residues. CDR1 is WNHNN, CDR2 SYGVQD, per germline (reference sequence). With 3 bases clipped from V and 2 bases from J, the junction kept 5 bases outside the gene matches. Here the CDR3 DNA reads TGCGCCAGCAGTGACGGCGGGGGGGCCGCCTACAATGAGCAGTTCTTC. It translates to CASSDGGGAAYNEQFF.

About this clone: This may arise from a read error, as a much more abundant clone is one base away. The V and J genes are TRBV11-2 and TRBJ2-7; D gene uncertain. This CDR3 has 11 residues. Trimming took off 5 bases at V and 3 bases at J, with 5 bases between the two ends. Germline V lookup: CDR1 SGHAT, CDR2 FQNNGV. The CDR3 nucleotides read TGTGCCAGCAGCCCCAACTACGAGCAGTACTTC. Translated: CASSPNYEQYF. The variable domain in full, with the rest retrieved from reference TRBV11-2 and TRBJ2-7, is EAGVAQSPRYKIIEKRQSVAFWCNPISGHATLYWYQQILGQGPKLLIQFQNNGVVDDSQLPKDRFSAERLKGVDSTLKIQPAKLEDSAVYLCASSPNYEQYFGPGTRLTVT.

This clone came up once. This chain uses TRBV6-4 with TRBJ2-5; 7 bases match TRBD1. The CDR3 consists of 16 residues. Germline lookup yields CDR1 MRHNA and CDR2 SNTAGT. Germline trimming cut 0 bases from V and 3 bases from J; bases unmatched to any gene: 7. Here the CDR3 reads CASSDSRDRAKETQYF. The CDR3, as DNA: TGTGCCAGCAGTGACTCACGAGACAGGGCAAAAGAGACCCAGTACTTC.

The table lists this clone with a few counts. This chain uses TRBV7-3 with TRBJ2-7; D may be TRBD1 (7 bases). The CDR3 consists of 13 residues. The V gene's germline CDR1 is SGHTA and CDR2 FQGTGA. With 5 bases removed from V and 3 bases from J, the gap between germline ends came to 11 bases. The CDR3 DNA is TGTGCCAGCAGCGCGGGGACAGACTACGAGCAGTACTTC. It translates to CASSAGTDYEQYF.

This chain links TRBV5-1 with TRBJ1-1; weak D call: TRBD1 (6 bases). Deletions cut 2 bases from V and 11 bases from J, with 22 bases between. Germline V gene sequence: CDR1 SGHRS, CDR2 YFSETQ. The CDR3 loop spans 15 amino acids. CDR3 DNA: TGCGCCAGCAGCTTCGGCGACAGGACACCCCTTGGGGCTTTCTTT. This translates into CASSFGDRTPLGAFF.

V usage is TRBV18 and J usage is TRBJ2-3; TRBD1 is a possible D gene (6 bases). Trimming left V 6 bases short and J 4 bases short, with 8 bases between. Germline CDR1 is KGHSH and CDR2 is LQKENI. The CDR3 has 12 amino acids. CDR3 region: CASSYRADTQYF. Written as DNA, the CDR3 is TGTGCCAGCTCCTACAGGGCAGATACGCAGTATTTT.

This clone was seen at least ten times. This chain connects TRBV9 to TRBJ2-7; 11 bases line up with TRBD2. This CDR3 comprises 15 residues. CDR1 is SGDLS, CDR2 YYNGEE, per germline. V lost 3 bases to trimming and J lost 5 bases; unmatched junction nucleotides: 7. DNA of the CDR3: TGTGCCAGCAGCGCATCTAGCGGGAGGTTCGACGAGCAGTACTTC. Translation: CASSASSGRFDEQYF.